These 6 T cell receptor beta chains were sequenced from one sample in a study of response to subunit inactivated influenza vaccine. TCRdb processed the RT-PCR reads anew with MiXCR; each CDR3 protein has one entry. This table has 500,000 to 600,000 distinct CDR3 sequences, 6.5% to 8% appearing once. This sample comprised PBMCs from blood, obtained roughly 24 months after vaccination. These receptor sequences come from a man in his fifties or sixties who received an inactivated influenza vaccine.

This clonotype was detected only a few times. The chain carries TRBV6-2 or TRBV6-3 and TRBJ2-2; tentatively, D is TRBD1 or TRBD2 (5 bases each). Germline CDR1 MNHEY, CDR2 SVGEGT. CDR3 size: 17 residues. The ends were cut back, 0 bases at V and 0 bases at J, with 11 bases in the middle. The CDR3 is CASSYSGGPANTGELFF. CDR3 sequence (DNA): TGTGCCAGCAGTTACTCTGGGGGTCCTGCGAACACCGGGGAGCTGTTTTTT.

The CDR3 loop is CASSPRRGLVEAFF. CDR3 DNA sequence: TGCGCCAGCAGCCCCCGCAGGGGCCTTGTTGAAGCTTTCTTT. The chain has TRBV5-1 and TRBJ1-1; D is perhaps TRBD1 (6 bases). The CDR3 spans 14 residues. V was cut by 4 bases and J by 7 bases, with 17 bases left in between. The germline gives CDR1 SGHRS, CDR2 YFSETQ.

At least ten counts were recorded for this clonotype. The chain joins TRBV11-2 to TRBJ2-7; TRBD2 matches at 7 bases. CDR3 length equals 12 residues. V lost 4 bases to trimming and J lost 4 bases; unmatched junction nucleotides: 1. The germline CDR1 and CDR2 sequences are SGHAT and FQNNGV. This CDR3 is CASSSGLYEQYF. The CDR3, as DNA: TGTGCCAGCAGCTCGGGACTATACGAGCAGTACTTC.

The chain is built from TRBV4-3 and TRBJ2-5; 8 bases are a match to TRBD2. The V gene end was trimmed by 4 bases and the J gene end by 4 bases; junction bases not matched to a gene: 8. The CDR3 is 15 residues long. The V gene's germline CDR1 is LGHNA and CDR2 YSLEER. CDR3: CASSRGVAGRETQYF. The CDR3 bases are TGCGCCAGCAGCCGGGGAGTAGCGGGAAGAGAGACCCAGTACTTC.

This clonotype occurred many times. CDR3 loop: CASSLAGSGSMNTEAFF. The CDR3 DNA reads as TGTGCCAGCAGCTTAGCTGGGTCAGGGAGTATGAACACTGAAGCTTTCTTT. The chain links TRBV7-8 to TRBJ1-1; a weak D match, TRBD1 (5 bases). V lost 0 bases and J lost 0, with 14 bases in between. CDR1 SGHVS and CDR2 FQNEAQ come from the germline V gene. The CDR3 runs to 17 residues.

This clonotype was seen a few times. The genes are TRBV29-1 and TRBJ2-7; the match to TRBD1 covers 7 bases. V lost 7 bases and J lost 4; bases outside the gene matches: 10. Germline lookup yields CDR1 SQVTM and CDR2 ANQGSEA. The CDR3 has 13 residues. CDR3 in amino acids: CSGVGQKAYEQYF. The CDR3 DNA reads TGCAGCGGCGTGGGACAGAAGGCGTACGAGCAGTACTTC.